These 28 T cell receptor beta chains originate from one sample sequenced in a study of human T cells and chemical hapten exposure. Noted time point: pre-sensitization, week 0. As for treatment: therapeutic diphenylcyclopropenone sensitization with weekly scalp DPC. Each CDR3 protein gets one entry after TCRdb re-called the RACE reads with MiXCR. The table has 80,000 to 100,000 distinct CDR3 sequences, roughly 8.8% seen once. Specimen: whole blood, collected in connection with sensitization to the hapten diphenylcyclopropenone (DPC). These receptors came from a woman aged 40 to 50 with alopecia areata. Some clones in this sample may be carry-over from other donors' samples.

At least ten counts were recorded for this clonotype. This sequence joins TRBV10-3 and TRBJ2-1; D ambiguous. This CDR3 has 11 amino acids. CDR1 and CDR2 (germline): ENHRY, SYGVKD. V dropped 4 bases and J dropped 7 bases, with 5 bases sitting between them. CDR3 region: CAISAGNEQFF. CDR3 in DNA: TGTGCCATCAGTGCCGGTAATGAGCAGTTCTTC.

This clonotype was seen at least ten times. V usage is TRBV6-2 or TRBV6-3 and J usage is TRBJ2-2; 8 bases align to TRBD1. V lost 7 bases and J lost 3; bases outside the gene matches: 4. Per the germline V gene, CDR1 is MNHEY and CDR2 is SVGEGT. CDR3 length: 14 amino acids. CDR3 region: CASTTGQDTGELFF. The DNA for the CDR3 is TGTGCCAGCACGACGGGACAGGACACCGGGGAGCTGTTTTTT.

This chain joins TRBV19 and TRBJ1-2; D not resolved. The germline CDR1 and CDR2 sequences are LNHDA and SQIVND (reference sequence). V was clipped by 5 bases and J by 7 bases, with 17 bases between them. CDR3 size: 14 residues. The DNA for the CDR3 is TGTGCCAGTAGTCCAGTACCGCTTTTCGGTGGCTACACCTTC. Protein: CASSPVPLFGGYTF.

V and J are TRBV29-1 and TRBJ2-7; no clear D. The CDR3 has 13 amino acids. With 5 bases removed from V and 1 base from J, the gap between germline ends came to 12 bases. Germline values: CDR1 SQVTM, CDR2 ANQGSEA. The CDR3 nucleotides read TGCAGCGTTAGTCCGACATTGTCCTACGAGCAGTACTTC. It encodes CSVSPTLSYEQYF.

The chain is built from TRBV19 and TRBJ2-2; 11 bases fit TRBD2. This CDR3 spans 14 amino acids. V lost 11 bases and J lost 8; bases outside the gene matches: 10. Germline lookup yields CDR1 LNHDA and CDR2 SQIVND (reference sequence). In nucleotides, the CDR3 is TGTGCCGGAAGGACTAGCGGGCGGTCGGGGGAGCTGTTTTTT. Encoded protein: CAGRTSGRSGELFF.

This clonotype has a count of ten or more. This rearrangement joins TRBV7-2 to TRBJ1-5; 8 bases are shared with TRBD1. CDR3 length equals 15 residues. With 2 bases clipped from V and 0 bases from J, the junction kept 0 bases outside the gene matches. Germline lookup yields CDR1 SGHTA and CDR2 FQGNSA. CDR3 amino acids: CASSLTGGSNQPQHF. CDR3 bases: TGTGCCAGCAGCTTAACAGGGGGTAGCAATCAGCCCCAGCATTTT. Together with reference TRBV7-2 and TRBJ1-5, the CDR3 gives the full variable domain: GAGVSQSPSNKVTEKGKDVELRCDPISGHTALYWYRQSLGQGLEFLIYFQGNSAPDKSGLPSDRFSAERTGGSVSTLTIQRTQQEDSAVYLCASSLTGGSNQPQHFGDGTRLSIL.

The chain uses TRBV4-3 and TRBJ1-5; 9 bases are shared with TRBD1. CDR1 is LGHNA, CDR2 YSLEER, per germline. V dropped 1 base and J dropped 6; count of bases not matched to a gene: 7. The CDR3 consists of 16 residues. The CDR3 bases are TGCGCCAGCAGCCAAGGGGCCGGGACAGGGAGTCAGCCCCAGCATTTT. It yields the protein CASSQGAGTGSQPQHF.

The sample holds many counts of this clonotype. The V and J genes are TRBV18 and TRBJ2-5; no reliable D call. The length of the CDR3 is 15 residues. The V end lost 4 bases, the J end lost 5 bases, and 17 bases lay between the germline ends. Germline V gives CDR1 KGHSH, CDR2 LQKENI. The CDR3 DNA sequence: TGTGCCAGCTCACTCCTGAAGGCCAACGAGGAGACCCAGTACTTC. Protein sequence: CASSLLKANEETQYF.

This sequence joins TRBV11-2 and TRBJ1-2, with D unclear. This CDR3 is 12 amino acids long. Trimming removed 1 base from V and 9 bases from J, with 9 bases in between. The germline gives CDR1 SGHAT, CDR2 FQNNGV. Written as DNA, the CDR3 is TGTGCCAGCAGCTTAGTTTGGGGAAGCTACACCTTC. Translation: CASSLVWGSYTF. Drawing the rest from reference TRBV11-2 and TRBJ1-2, the complete variable domain is EAGVAQSPRYKIIEKRQSVAFWCNPISGHATLYWYQQILGQGPKLLIQFQNNGVVDDSQLPKDRFSAERLKGVDSTLKIQPAKLEDSAVYLCASSLVWGSYTFGSGTRLTVV.

This clonotype was detected many times. J is TRBJ2-1 and V is TRBV3-1; TRBD2 matches 13 bases. The junction had 9 bases not matched to a gene; V was cut back by 4 bases and J by 9 bases. This CDR3 comprises 16 residues. The V gene's germline CDR1 is LGHDT and CDR2 YNNKEL (reference sequence). The CDR3: CASSRGLAGAQGEQFF. The CDR3, as DNA: TGTGCCAGCAGCCGCGGACTAGCGGGGGCACAGGGTGAGCAGTTCTTC.

This clonotype was detected many times. This CDR3 reads CASSYGGGANVLTF. In DNA form, the CDR3 reads TGTGCCAGCAGTTACGGTGGTGGGGCCAACGTCCTGACTTTC. V is TRBV6-2 or TRBV6-3 and J is TRBJ2-6; D is unclear. CDR1 is MNHEY and CDR2 is SVGEGT in the germline V gene. This CDR3 comprises 14 residues. The V gene lost 2 bases and the J gene lost 3 bases, with 5 bases spanning the gap.

CDR3 coding DNA: TGTGCCAGCAAGGAATTTCGCGGCGGGCCCGAGGAGCAGTACTTC. Protein product: CASKEFRGGPEEQYF. J is TRBJ2-7 and V is TRBV6-5; D possibly corresponds to TRBD2 (5 bases). CDR1 and CDR2 from the germline V gene are MNHEY and SVGAGI. This CDR3 spans 15 amino acids. Trimming removed 7 bases at V and 7 bases at J, with 23 bases between.

This clonotype was recorded many times. The chain joins TRBV10-1 to TRBJ2-1; tentatively, D is TRBD1 (6 bases). V was cut by 3 bases and J by 0 bases, with 9 bases left in between. CDR3 size: 15 residues. Germline CDR1 is WNHNN and CDR2 is SYGVQD (reference sequence). The CDR3 spells CASSENRASYNEQFF. The CDR3 coding sequence is TGCGCCAGCAGTGAAAACAGGGCCTCCTACAATGAGCAGTTCTTC.

This clonotype was recorded many times. The chain uses TRBV5-1 and TRBJ2-5; 7 nucleotides match TRBD2. Germline V CDR1 and CDR2: SGHRS, YFSETQ. CDR3 length equals 16 residues. Losses at the gene ends were 4 bases for V and 4 bases for J; bases not matched to a gene: 13. The CDR3 spells CASSTTAGPLGETQYF. The CDR3 nucleotides read TGCGCCAGCAGCACCACAGCGGGGCCGCTTGGAGAGACCCAGTACTTC.

This clonotype was observed at least ten times. The J gene is TRBJ2-3, the V gene TRBV9; unclear D gene. V gave up 4 bases and J gave up 1 base, with 13 bases separating them. This CDR3 is built from 15 residues. CDR1 and CDR2 (germline): SGDLS, YYNGEE. The CDR3 bases are TGTGCCAGCAGCCCCCTGGCCAAGGGCACAGATACGCAGTATTTT. Protein product: CASSPLAKGTDTQYF.

The gene calls are TRBV4-1 and TRBJ2-7; D gene ambiguous. CDR1 MGHRA and CDR2 YSYEKL come from the germline V gene. CDR3 size: 14 residues. The V and J ends lost 3 bases and 2 bases respectively, with 11 bases between them. The CDR3 spells CASSHDIGAYEQYF. The CDR3 DNA reads as TGCGCCAGCAGCCATGATATTGGGGCCTACGAGCAGTACTTC.

The chain carries TRBV12-3 or TRBV12-4 and TRBJ1-2; 7 nucleotides align to TRBD1. The CDR3 covers 13 residues. The V gene end was trimmed by 5 bases and the J gene end by 4 bases; junction bases not matched to a gene: 4. The CDR3, as DNA: TGTGCCAGCAGTCAAACAGGGGTCTATGGCTACACCTTC. It yields the protein CASSQTGVYGYTF.

This clonotype was seen a handful of times. This chain connects TRBV6-2 or TRBV6-3 to TRBJ2-3, with unresolved D. From germline, CDR1 is MNHEY and CDR2 SVGEGT. The CDR3 sequence is 13 residues long. Trimming stripped 2 bases from V and 8 bases from J, with 11 bases between. CDR3 DNA: TGTGCCAGCAGTTACAGTCAGGTTGTTACGCAGTATTTT. It translates to CASSYSQVVTQYF.

This clonotype was recorded a few times. V is TRBV7-3 and J is TRBJ2-5; 8 nucleotides line up with TRBD2. The CDR3 sequence is 16 residues long. Per germline, CDR1 SGHTA and CDR2 FQGTGA. The ends lost 5 bases at V and 0 bases at J; junction bases unmatched: 8. CDR3 coding DNA: TGTGCCAGCAGCCCGGGGGGGCTCCCGTACCAAGAGACCCAGTACTTC. Its protein is CASSPGGLPYQETQYF. Full variable domain (remainder filled in from reference TRBV7-3 and TRBJ2-5): GAGVSQTPSNKVTEKGKYVELRCDPISGHTALYWYRQSLGQGPEFLIYFQGTGAADDSGLPNDRFFAVRPEGSVSTLKIQRTERGDSAVYLCASSPGGLPYQETQYFGPGTRLLVL.

This clonotype was recorded at least ten times. The rearrangement uses TRBV19 and TRBJ2-2; TRBD2 is a possible D gene (6 bases). The V gene lost 4 bases and the J gene lost 6 bases, with 12 bases spanning the gap. The CDR3 length is 14 residues. CDR1 is LNHDA, CDR2 SQIVND, per germline (reference sequence). The CDR3 here is CASSSSGVPGELFF. For the CDR3, the DNA is TGTGCCAGTAGTAGCTCGGGGGTCCCCGGGGAGCTGTTTTTT.

This clonotype was seen many times. The CDR3 sequence is CASSPGHRYNEQFF. CDR3 coding DNA: TGTGCCAGCAGTCCGGGACACCGATACAATGAGCAGTTCTTC. V and J are TRBV28 and TRBJ2-1; D might be TRBD1 (6 bases). CDR3 size: 14 residues. The germline CDR1 and CDR2 sequences are MDHEN and SYDVKM. Trimming cost V 5 bases and J 4 bases, with 12 bases left between them.

CDR3 region: CASSLGQGRLLYEQYF. Written as DNA, the CDR3 is TGTGCCAGCAGTTTAGGACAGGGCAGGCTCCTCTACGAGCAGTACTTC. The chain joins TRBV27 to TRBJ2-7; 8 bases agree with TRBD1. CDR1 is MNHEY and CDR2 is SMNVEV in the germline V gene (reference sequence). V shed 2 bases, J shed 3 bases, and the junction held 9 bases outside the gene matches. This CDR3 has 16 residues.

This clonotype was recorded many times. The chain recombines TRBV19 with TRBJ2-7, with D perhaps TRBD1 (6 bases). The CDR3 extends over 13 amino acids. The germline V gene encodes CDR1 LNHDA and CDR2 SQIVND (reference sequence). V lost 7 bases to trimming and J lost 3 bases, with 13 bases between them. This CDR3 reads CASTVTGGYEQYF. In DNA form, the CDR3 reads TGTGCCAGTACCGTGACAGGCGGCTACGAGCAGTACTTC.

This chain connects TRBV5-1 to TRBJ2-5; TRBD1 matches at 9 bases. CDR1 and CDR2 from the germline V gene are SGHRS and YFSETQ. This CDR3 spans 15 amino acids. Trimming cost V 4 bases and J 4 bases; bases outside gene matches: 8. The CDR3 spells CASSAYTGGSETQYF. As DNA, the CDR3 is TGCGCCAGCAGCGCCTACACAGGGGGCTCAGAGACCCAGTACTTC.

At least ten counts were recorded for this clonotype. The chain employs TRBV18 and TRBJ1-6, with D unclear. This CDR3 is built from 16 residues. Germline assignment: CDR1 KGHSH and CDR2 LQKENI. Trimming left V 2 bases short and J 5 bases short, with 13 bases between. In DNA form, the CDR3 reads TGTGCCAGCTCACCAAGATCCCAGCGAGATAATTCACCCCTCCACTTT. This translates into CASSPRSQRDNSPLHF.

This clonotype has just a few counts. This chain joins TRBV7-2 and TRBJ1-1, with D tentatively TRBD1 (6 bases). Germline CDR1 SGHTA, CDR2 FQGNSA. V was clipped by 1 base and J by 4 bases, with 13 bases between them. The CDR3 runs 15 residues. CDR3 nucleotide sequence: TGTGCCAGCAGCTTAGTGACAGGCCTAGGCACTGAAGCTTTCTTT. Amino acid sequence: CASSLVTGLGTEAFF.

The genes are TRBV5-1 and TRBJ2-4; D call uncertain. V was cut by 1 base and J by 9 bases, with 11 bases left in between. This CDR3 region has 13 residues. Germline-derived CDR1 and CDR2 are SGHRS and YFSETQ. Here the CDR3 reads CASSLLGTGIQYF. The CDR3 DNA reads TGCGCCAGCAGCTTGTTAGGAACGGGCATTCAGTACTTC.

The rearrangement uses TRBV19 and TRBJ1-1, with D perhaps matching TRBD1 (6 bases). The CDR3 has 15 residues. V lost 4 bases to trimming and J lost 1 base, with 13 bases between them. Germline values: CDR1 LNHDA, CDR2 SQIVND (reference sequence). CDR3 nucleotide sequence: TGTGCCAGTAGTAGTTCCAGGGGATCGAACACTGAAGCTTTCTTT. Its translation is CASSSSRGSNTEAFF. The full variable domain, with the rest looked up from reference TRBV19 and TRBJ1-1, is DGGITQSPKYLFRKEGQNVTLSCEQNLNHDAMYWYRQDPGQGLRLIYYSQIVNDFQKGDIAEGYSVSREKKESFPLTVTSAQKNPTAFYLCASSSSRGSNTEAFFGQGTRLTVV.